This T cell receptor beta chain was identified during a study of blood T cell repertoires in COVID-19. Measured with immunoSEQ multiplex PCR; TCRdb has only the in-frame clones, and not every one. Of some 200,000 clones in the sample, roughly 82% were seen once. The V and J ends lost 0 bases and 0 bases respectively, with 13 bases between them. The CDR3 loop spans 17 amino acids. Per the germline V gene, CDR1 is SGHRS and CDR2 is YFSETQ. Sequencing was done on a sample of peripheral blood. The chain has TRBV5-1 and TRBJ2-1, with a possible D match to TRBD2 (5 bases). This receptor was identified in a man in his fifties with active or convalescent COVID-19. CDR3 bases: TGCGCCAGCAGCTTGGGTCAGCGGCTGAGCTCCTACAATGAGCAGTTCTTC. Translated: CASSLGQRLSSYNEQFF. Supplemented by reference TRBV5-1 and TRBJ2-1, the full variable domain reads KAGVTQTPRYLIKTRGQQVTLSCSPISGHRSVSWYQQTPGQGLQFLFEYFSETQRNKGNFPGRFSGRQFSNSRSEMNVSTLELGDSALYLCASSLGQRLSSYNEQFFGPGTRLTVL.